This TCR beta chain stems from a study of preoperative IRX-2 immunotherapy in early breast cancer. Regarding treatment: preoperative locoregional IRX-2 cytokine immunotherapy. Preoperative locoregional IRX-2 cytokine immunotherapy was tested in the phase Ib source study. Using immunoSEQ multiplex PCR, the repertoire was profiled, and TCRdb retains in-frame clones only, with some absent. The repertoire has about 98,000 clones, roughly 88% of them found once; the top ten carry under 2.5%. This clonotype originated in a human donor with breast cancer. Sequences were derived from tumor tissue, sampled after IRX-2 immunotherapy.

In nucleotides, the CDR3 is TGTGCCAGCAGCCGACAGGGGGGATTTGAAGCTTTCTTT. Translation: CASSRQGGFEAFF. The chain uses TRBV14 and TRBJ1-1; the match to TRBD1 covers 9 bases. After removal of 4 bases from V and 7 bases from J, the junction contained 4 bases not matched to a gene. CDR1 and CDR2 (germline): SGHDN, FVKESK. The CDR3 is 13 amino acids.